This is a list of T cell receptor beta chains from one sample in a study of blood T cell repertoires in COVID-19. TCRdb keeps only in-frame clones here, not all; method: immunoSEQ multiplex PCR. The table has approximately 72,000 clones, roughly 85% seen once; the top ten hold more than 20%. Sequencing was carried out using peripheral blood. Every receptor here comes from a man aged 50-59 years with acute or convalescent COVID-19. Both conserved end residues are part of each CDR3. Fields, in order: D gene, CDR3 length, J gene, clone size, V gene, CDR3 protein, CDR3 DNA. D genes are given only for firm matches. Only part of the rows carry a size: once, few, many, or a class if the clone is expanded.

NA | 13 | TRBJ1-5 | NA | TRBV11-2 | CASSLTDYQPQHF | TGTGCCAGCAGCTTGACAGATTATCAGCCCCAGCATTTT
TRBD2 | 14 | TRBJ2-7 | NA | TRBV29-1 | CSVLTSGGPYEQYF | TGCAGCGTGCTCACTAGCGGGGGGCCATACGAGCAGTACTTC
TRBD2 | 17 | TRBJ2-1 | NA | TRBV20-1 | CSAIEAGGLTAYNEQFF | TGCAGTGCTATTGAAGCGGGGGGGTTAACGGCTTACAATGAGCAGTTCTTC
NA | 15 | TRBJ1-2 | NA | TRBV5-4 | CASSLDPTENYGYTF | TGTGCCAGCAGCTTGGATCCGACAGAGAACTATGGCTACACCTTC
NA | 14 | TRBJ1-5 | NA | TRBV30 | CAWSVHEGNQPQHF | TGTGCCTGGAGTGTACATGAGGGCAATCAGCCCCAGCATTTT
NA | 16 | TRBJ2-7 | once | TRBV6-1 | CASSERGAGLSYEQYF | TGTGCCAGCAGTGAAAGAGGGGCGGGGCTCTCCTACGAGCAGTACTTC
TRBD2 | 16 | TRBJ2-4 | NA | TRBV11-2 | CASSPRVSGGRNIQYF | TGTGCCAGCAGCCCTAGGGTTAGCGGGGGAAGGAACATTCAGTACTTC
TRBD1 | 19 | TRBJ2-6 | NA | TRBV5-1 | CASSPTGDRDLSGANVLTF | TGCGCCAGCAGCCCAACCGGGGACAGGGATCTTTCTGGGGCCAACGTCCTGACTTTC
TRBD1 | 13 | TRBJ2-5 | once | TRBV5-1 | CASNDRVQETQYF | TGCGCCAGCAATGACAGGGTACAAGAGACCCAGTACTTC
TRBD2 | 15 | TRBJ2-5 | NA | TRBV5-1 | CASSLEAGGEETQYF | TGCGCCAGCAGCTTGGAGGCGGGGGGAGAAGAGACCCAGTACTTC
NA | 15 | TRBJ1-2 | once | TRBV27 | CASSPQYGGAQSYTF | TGTGCCAGCAGTCCCCAGTATGGGGGGGCTCAGAGCTACACCTTC
NA | 15 | TRBJ1-1 | NA | TRBV5-6 | CASSDPRAVNTEAFF | TGTGCCAGCAGCGACCCCAGGGCTGTGAACACTGAAGCTTTCTTT
NA | 13 | TRBJ2-2 | NA | TRBV6-2/TRBV6-3 | CASSYSRGGELFF | TGTGCCAGCAGTTACTCCAGAGGCGGGGAGCTGTTTTTT
TRBD2 | 14 | TRBJ2-7 | NA | TRBV4-1 | CASSSPTGGYEQYF | TGCGCCAGCAGTTCCCCCACCGGGGGGTACGAGCAGTACTTC
TRBD1 | 14 | TRBJ1-2 | NA | TRBV4-2 | CASSLGTGGGGYTF | TGTGCCAGCAGCCTGGGAACAGGGGGCGGTGGCTACACCTTC
TRBD1 | 15 | TRBJ1-6 | NA | TRBV6-6 | CASSYRGQDNSPLHF | TGTGCCAGCAGTTATAGGGGACAGGACAATTCACCCCTCCACTTT
TRBD2 | 16 | TRBJ2-5 | NA | TRBV5-4 | CASSYPGLAGGETQYF | TGTGCCAGCAGCTATCCGGGACTAGCGGGGGGAGAGACCCAGTACTTC
TRBD2 | 14 | TRBJ2-5 | NA | TRBV5-4 | CASSYGTTKETQYF | TGTGCCAGCAGCTACGGGACTACAAAAGAGACCCAGTACTTC
TRBD1 | 15 | TRBJ2-2 | NA | TRBV5-4 | CASSPRQGPAGELFF | TGTGCCAGCAGCCCTAGACAGGGGCCAGCCGGGGAGCTGTTTTTT
NA | 13 | TRBJ2-7 | NA | TRBV11-1 | CASKPTGLDEQYF | TGTGCCAGCAAACCCACAGGGCTGGACGAGCAGTACTTC
TRBD2 | 14 | TRBJ2-5 | NA | TRBV5-4 | CASSSSGVRETQYF | TGTGCCAGCAGCTCGAGCGGGGTGAGGGAGACCCAGTACTTC
TRBD1 | 15 | TRBJ1-2 | NA | TRBV5-4 | CASSTGTGRDYGYTF | TGTGCCAGCAGCACAGGGACAGGGAGGGACTATGGCTACACCTTC
NA | 14 | TRBJ1-2 | NA | TRBV19 | CASSLSTQGYGYTF | TGTGCCAGTAGTTTATCGACCCAGGGGTATGGCTACACCTTC
NA | 15 | TRBJ2-4 | NA | TRBV13 | CASSAEETGKNIQYF | TGTGCCAGCAGCGCCGAGGAAACAGGGAAAAACATTCAGTACTTC
TRBD1 | 15 | TRBJ2-7 | few | TRBV6-5 | CASREGDRGFYEQYF | TGTGCCAGCAGGGAGGGGGACAGGGGTTTCTACGAGCAGTACTTC
NA | 14 | TRBJ1-2 | NA | TRBV2 | CASSERGGNDGYTF | TGTGCCAGCAGTGAAAGGGGGGGGAATGATGGCTACACCTTC
TRBD1 | 14 | TRBJ2-7 | NA | TRBV18 | CASSPGQGLNEQYF | TGTGCCAGCTCACCGGGACAGGGTTTGAACGAGCAGTACTTC
TRBD1 | 12 | TRBJ2-7 | NA | TRBV10-3 | CAIRRDSYEQYF | TGTGCCATCAGAAGGGACAGCTACGAGCAGTACTTC
NA | 12 | TRBJ1-4 | NA | TRBV2 | CASSSTNEKLFF | TGTGCCAGCAGCTCAACTAATGAAAAACTGTTTTTT
NA | 15 | TRBJ1-6 | NA | TRBV5-1 | CASSLAGRERSPLHF | TGCGCCAGCAGCTTGGCCGGTAGGGAGCGGTCACCCCTCCACTTT
NA | 16 | TRBJ1-3 | once | TRBV18 | CASSRGTPSSGNTIYF | TGTGCCAGCTCACGCGGGACTCCGAGCTCTGGAAACACCATATATTTT
NA | 15 | TRBJ2-5 | NA | TRBV7-3 | CASSPQGGEPETQYF | TGTGCCAGCAGCCCGCAAGGTGGGGAGCCGGAGACCCAGTACTTC